The clone carrying this T cell receptor (beta chain) was seen many times. What it binds is not known. Trimming cost V 4 bases and J 0 bases; bases outside gene matches: 7. Germline loops: CDR1 SNHLY, CDR2 FYNNEI. This CDR3 spans 18 amino acids. It was RNA transcripts that yielded the amplified TCR beta CDR3 regions. First-round RT-PCR targeting the TCR CDR3 was performed with the HTBI primer set. TCRdb called the multiplex PCR reads again in MiXCR, with one record for every CDR3 protein. The sample includes hundreds of thousands of distinct CDR3 sequences, over 35% seen only once; the top ten take less than 35%. This record comes from a study of T cells in Graves' hyperthyroidism and ophthalmopathy. For the study at large: Pretreatment peripheral blood was obtained at initial diagnosis.

Study findings and constraints: Clonotypes that were expanded in thyroid above 0.001 mostly appeared in blood too.

This chain links TRBV2 with TRBJ2-6, with 9 bases that match TRBD1. Source material: blood. This clonotype originated in a middle-aged woman with Graves' hyperthyroidism. The CDR3 coding sequence is TGTGCCAGCAGTGGGGGACAGGGCCAAACCTCTGGGGCCAACGTCCTGACTTTC. It encodes CASSGGQGQTSGANVLTF. Complete variable domain (other parts from reference TRBV2 and TRBJ2-6): EPEVTQTPSHQVTQMGQEVILRCVPISNHLYFYWYRQILGQKVEFLVSFYNNEISEKSEIFDDQFSVERPDGSNFTLKIRSTKLEDSAMYFCASSGGQGQTSGANVLTFGAGSRLTVL.